This T cell receptor (beta chain) appears in the sequencing data of a study of T cells in Graves' hyperthyroidism and ophthalmopathy. Study context: Before any treatment, at initial diagnosis, peripheral blood was collected.

Amplification targeted TCR beta CDR3 regions from RNA transcripts. HTBI primers were employed in a first-round RT-PCR of the TCR CDR3. One entry per CDR3 protein, called by TCRdb with MiXCR from the multiplex PCR reads. The sample records nearly 250,000 distinct CDR3 sequences, around 15% being singletons. Of note for this clonotype: This may arise from a read error, as a much more abundant clone is one base away.

The PBMCs studied were ones that came from 10 ml fresh peripheral blood. Germline lookup yields CDR1 MNHEY and CDR2 SVGAGI. The CDR3 is 13 amino acids. Material for sequencing was blood. V gene TRBV6-5 combines with J gene TRBJ1-1; D unresolved. The receptor was derived from a woman aged 18-35 years with Graves' ophthalmopathy. CDR3: CASSLVANTGAFF. Here the CDR3 DNA reads TGTGCCAGCAGTTTGGTGGCGAACACTGGAGCTTTCTTT.